Sequencing of this T cell receptor beta chain was carried out in a study of shared clonotypes between healthy human individuals. Concerning this clone itself: The antigen remains unidentified.

CDR1 is MDHEN, CDR2 SYDVKM, per germline. With 8 bases clipped from V and 5 bases from J, the junction kept 12 bases outside the gene matches. The CDR3 runs 15 residues. Study-level results: Researchers found naive subsets generally carried larger estimated richness than memory subsets. Among non-shared clonotypes, generation probabilities were lower than among those shared by all four donors.

Clones were read by immunoSEQ multiplex PCR, and TCRdb kept only the in-frame ones, dropping some. There are some 680,000 clones in the sample; more than 70% occur only once, and roughly 2% lies in the top ten. The source is a woman younger than 45 in good health. Material: memory CD4+ T cells sorted from blood. Subset defined: CD45RA-negative fraction. V and J are TRBV28 and TRBJ1-5; 7 bases agree with TRBD1. Written as DNA, the CDR3 is TGTGCCAGCGTTCTACAGGGGCCTGGGTATCAGCCCCAGCATTTT. This translates into CASVLQGPGYQPQHF.